This T cell receptor beta chain is drawn from a study of T cells in Graves' hyperthyroidism and ophthalmopathy. Study-wide points: Most clonotypes expanded in the thyroid (above 0.001) were also present in blood. With a median lead of roughly 6.8 months before onset, the model predicted ophthalmopathy.

Lactation, pregnancy, other autoimmune disease or uncontrolled infection excluded patients. The CDR3 sequence is 17 residues long. Germline V gives CDR1 SGHAT, CDR2 FQNNGV. V lost 3 bases to trimming and J lost 1 base; unmatched junction nucleotides: 8. As for this clonotype: As yet, its antigen is unknown.

Amplification of TCR beta CDR3 regions used RNA as the template. First-round RT-PCR of the TCR CDR3 relied on the HTBI primer set. TCRdb recomputed calls from the multiplex PCR reads with MiXCR, one row per CDR3 protein. Here the sample spans 300,000 to 400,000 distinct CDR3 sequences, approximately 14% being singletons. The chain couples TRBV11-2 to TRBJ2-7, with 11 bases aligning to TRBD2. The TCR sequence derives from a woman aged 25-40 years with Graves' ophthalmopathy. The sample was blood. CDR3 DNA: TGTGCCAGCAGCTTTATAGCGGGAGGGCCGTGGTCCTACGAGCAGTACTTC. This encodes CASSFIAGGPWSYEQYF.